Following are 15 T cell receptor beta chains from one sample sequenced in a study of T-cell reconstitution after alpha-beta-depleted transplantation in children. Unique molecular identifiers were incorporated during preparation of the TCRbeta library. TCRdb independently ran MiXCR on the PCR reads; one entry per CDR3 protein. The sample includes some 300,000 distinct CDR3 sequences, roughly a tenth of them seen just once. The sample in question was PBMCs, obtained before TCRalphabeta/CD19-depleted stem cell transplant. These receptors were collected from a boy under two years old with acute myeloid leukemia, due to receive a stem cell transplant.

This clonotype occurred many times. The rearrangement uses TRBV7-3 and TRBJ2-1; no reliable D call. From germline, CDR1 is SGHTA and CDR2 FQGTGA. Between the trimmed V and J ends, which lost 5 bases and 9 bases, there was a span of 17 bases. There are 14 residues in the CDR3. CDR3 DNA: TGTGCCAGCAGCCGCCTTGGCGGTCTAAGTGAGCAGTTCTTC. Translated, it gives CASSRLGGLSEQFF. Combining the CDR3 with reference TRBV7-3 and TRBJ2-1 gives the whole variable domain GAGVSQTPSNKVTEKGKYVELRCDPISGHTALYWYRQSLGQGPEFLIYFQGTGAADDSGLPNDRFFAVRPEGSVSTLKIQRTERGDSAVYLCASSRLGGLSEQFFGPGTRLTVL.

DNA for the CDR3: TGTGCCATCAGTGAGTCGGACGGGGGAGCGTGGACCGGGGAGCTGTTTTTT. It translates to CAISESDGGAWTGELFF. This chain links TRBV10-3 with TRBJ2-2; the D gene is possibly TRBD2 (6 bases). This CDR3 comprises 17 residues. The V gene lost 0 bases and the J gene lost 5 bases, with 16 bases spanning the gap. Germline V gene lookup returns CDR1 ENHRY and CDR2 SYGVKD.

This clonotype has at least ten counts. CDR3 coding DNA: TGTGCCAGCAGCCGTCCCCGAGCGGGAGGAAGGGGCTACGAGCAGTACTTC. Encoded protein: CASSRPRAGGRGYEQYF. The chain links TRBV11-2 to TRBJ2-7; 9 bases align to TRBD2. The CDR3 totals 17 residues. Germline V gene lookup returns CDR1 SGHAT and CDR2 FQNNGV. The V segment lost 5 bases and the J segment 3 bases; nucleotides outside the gene matches: 14.

This clonotype came up many times. This chain links TRBV29-1 with TRBJ2-7; D is unresolved. V was shortened by 4 bases and J by 5 bases, with 9 bases between the two germline ends. Germline V gene data show CDR1 as SQVTM and CDR2 as ANQGSEA. This CDR3 region has 11 residues. The CDR3 here is CSVGSAHEQYF. The CDR3 nucleotides read TGCAGCGTTGGATCCGCCCACGAGCAGTACTTC.

In its sample, this clonotype was seen many times. The V call is TRBV5-1, the J call TRBJ2-2, with D unresolved. V lost 6 bases, J lost 4 bases, and 16 bases lay in between. This CDR3 spans 15 amino acids. The germline CDR1 and CDR2 sequences are SGHRS and YFSETQ. The CDR3 region has the DNA TGCGCCAGCAAATACGGGCTCCTCTTCACCGGGGAGCTGTTTTTT. Its translation is CASKYGLLFTGELFF.

This clonotype was counted many times. The rearrangement links TRBV6-5 to TRBJ2-5; TRBD2 agrees at 8 bases. This CDR3 has 16 residues. With V trimmed by 0 bases and J by 2 bases, 5 bases remained unmatched. Germline values: CDR1 MNHEY, CDR2 SVGAGI. The CDR3 here is CASSYSGAGGQETQYF. CDR3 coding DNA: TGTGCCAGCAGTTACTCAGGGGCGGGAGGTCAAGAGACCCAGTACTTC.

This clonotype was recorded at least ten times. J is TRBJ1-1 and V is TRBV5-1; 8 nucleotides match TRBD1. Trimming at V came to 3 bases and at J to 0 bases, leaving 7 bases not matched to a gene. The CDR3 has 16 amino acids. Germline values: CDR1 SGHRS, CDR2 YFSETQ. This CDR3 is CASSSDRGRVNTEAFF. The DNA for the CDR3 is TGCGCCAGCAGCTCTGACAGGGGAAGAGTGAACACTGAAGCTTTCTTT.

This clonotype occurred a few times. A read error may explain this, as a much larger clone is one base away. The V gene is TRBV7-9, the J gene TRBJ2-7; perhaps TRBD1 as D (5 bases). The germline V and J ends were trimmed by 1 base and 2 bases, with 12 bases remaining between them. The V gene's germline CDR1 is SEHNR and CDR2 FQNEAQ (reference sequence). The CDR3 consists of 15 residues. In DNA form, the CDR3 reads TGTGCCAGCAGCTTAGTGGCAGGGTGGGCCTACGAGCAGTACTTC. Translating gives CASSLVAGWAYEQYF.

The gene calls are TRBV19 and TRBJ2-7; 7 bases are a match to TRBD1. J was trimmed by 3 bases and V by 2 bases; bases with no gene match: 7. Germline V gene data show CDR1 as LNHDA and CDR2 as SQIVND (reference sequence). The CDR3 covers 15 residues. CDR3: CASSITDREGYEQYF. CDR3 in DNA: TGTGCCAGTAGTATAACCGACAGGGAAGGCTACGAGCAGTACTTC.

The chain joins TRBV30 to TRBJ2-1; D is unresolved. In germline, CDR1 is GTSNPN, CDR2 SVGIG (reference sequence). Trimming removed 0 bases from V and 6 bases from J, with 6 bases in between. The CDR3 is made up of 12 amino acids. The CDR3 region has the DNA TGTGCCTGGAGTGTATTATTCAATGAGCAGTTCTTC. As protein: CAWSVLFNEQFF.

In this sample, this clonotype turned up many times. The genes are TRBV7-3 and TRBJ2-3; a possible D gene is TRBD1 (5 bases). From germline, CDR1 is SGHTA and CDR2 FQGTGA. The length of the CDR3 is 16 residues. V gave up 5 bases and J gave up 3 bases, with 18 bases separating them. CDR3 in DNA: TGTGCCAGCAGCCCAAACCCAGGGATCGTTACAGATACGCAGTATTTT. Protein: CASSPNPGIVTDTQYF.

CDR3 in DNA: TGTGCCAGCAGTGAGGGGGCAGGAGGCGCGACCCAGTACTTC. Its protein product is CASSEGAGGATQYF. V and J are TRBV2 and TRBJ2-5; D might be TRBD1 (6 bases). V lost 3 bases to trimming and J lost 7 bases, with 15 bases between them. CDR1 and CDR2 from the germline V gene are SNHLY and FYNNEI. This CDR3 region has 14 residues.

Ten or more counts support this clonotype. The gene calls are TRBV12-3 or TRBV12-4 and TRBJ2-7; the match to TRBD1 covers 9 bases. V lost 2 bases to trimming and J lost 5 bases; unmatched junction nucleotides: 7. This CDR3 contains 15 residues. The CDR3 sequence is CASSLMGWTGDEQYF. CDR3 sequence (DNA): TGTGCCAGCAGTTTAATGGGGTGGACAGGGGACGAGCAGTACTTC.

This clonotype has a count of ten or more. The CDR3 sequence: CASCQTSGTPDTQYF. DNA of the CDR3: TGTGCCAGCTGCCAGACTAGCGGGACACCAGATACGCAGTATTTT. The chain couples TRBV5-5 to TRBJ2-3; TRBD2 matches 11 bases. Germline CDR1 SGHKS, CDR2 YYEKEE (reference sequence). The CDR3 is made up of 15 amino acids. V was clipped by 7 bases and J by 4 bases; unmatched bases: 8.

About this clonotype: This sequence may be a read error, since a much larger clone differs from it by one base. This chain links TRBV14 with TRBJ2-1; 15 bases match TRBD2. The CDR3 is 15 amino acids. Germline CDR1 and CDR2: SGHDN and FVKESK. The CDR3 region is CASSGTSGRPNERFF. The CDR3 nucleotides read TGTGCCAGCAGCGGGACTAGCGGGAGGCCCAATGAGCGGTTCTTC.